What follows are 18 T cell receptor beta chains derived from one specimen sequenced in a study of post-analysis software for immune sequencing data. General study findings and limits: Elevated frequency relative to controls characterized four or five TRBV segments in patients, TRBV5-6, TRBV5-1 and TRBV20-1 among them.

These receptors' targets are unknown. cDNA libraries for TCR beta contained unique molecular identifiers. Via MiXCR, TCRdb re-called the PCR reads, giving one row per CDR3 protein. The table records about 200,000 distinct CDR3 sequences, over 25% of them present only once. Specimen: blood. The receptors were sampled from a girl aged 2 to 17 with multiple sclerosis.

This clonotype has at least ten counts. This chain uses TRBV4-1 with TRBJ2-3, with a possible D match to TRBD1 (5 bases). Germline V CDR1 and CDR2: MGHRA, YSYEKL. The CDR3 extends over 18 amino acids. V was clipped by 4 bases and J by 3 bases, with 23 bases between them. The CDR3 is CASSPQGGSQRVTDTQYF. Here the CDR3 DNA reads TGCGCCAGCAGCCCCCAGGGTGGCTCCCAAAGGGTAACAGATACGCAGTATTTT.

Details on this clonotype: This could be a read error, since a much larger clone is one nucleotide away. V gene TRBV28 combines with J gene TRBJ2-7; D may be TRBD1 or TRBD2 (7 bases each). Germline CDR1 and CDR2: MDHEN and SYDVKM. CDR3 length equals 13 residues. In DNA form, the CDR3 reads TGTGCCAGCACCCCAGGGGGGGCCTACGAGCGGTACTTC. Protein sequence: CASTPGGAYERYF.

This clonotype was seen many times. The rearrangement uses TRBV29-1 and TRBJ2-3; 7 nucleotides agree with TRBD2. The CDR3 contains 15 residues. Germline V gene sequence: CDR1 SQVTM, CDR2 ANQGSEA. With V trimmed by 2 bases and J by 1 base, 6 bases remained unmatched. CDR3 sequence: CSVEKSSGRTDTQYF. The DNA of the CDR3 is TGCAGCGTTGAAAAGTCTAGCGGCCGCACAGATACGCAGTATTTT.

This clonotype was detected many times. The chain couples TRBV15 to TRBJ2-1; either TRBD1 or TRBD2 may fit D (7 bases each). CDR3 length: 16 residues. Deletions cut 3 bases from V and 7 bases from J, with 19 bases between. Germline CDR1 and CDR2: LNHNV and YYDKDF (reference sequence). DNA for the CDR3: TGTGCCACCAGCAGGGGGGGGACAGCCGCCGGGAATGAGCAGTTCTTC. This sequence encodes CATSRGGTAAGNEQFF.

J is TRBJ2-4 and V is TRBV5-1, with TRBD2 identical over 7 bases. The CDR3 is made up of 14 amino acids. J gave up 6 bases and V 3 bases, and 6 bases lay outside the gene matches. Germline CDR1 is SGHRS and CDR2 is YFSETQ. CDR3 in DNA: TGCGCCAGCAGCTCTGGACTAGACGGAAACATTCAGTACTTC. It translates to CASSSGLDGNIQYF.

This clonotype was detected many times. CDR3 DNA: TGTGCCAGCACCCCAAGGGGTGGGTTCTCCCAGGCCTACGAGCAGTACTTC. This sequence encodes CASTPRGGFSQAYEQYF. V is TRBV11-2 and J is TRBJ2-7; possibly TRBD1 for D (5 bases). Germline CDR1 reads SGHAT; CDR2 reads FQNNGV. Trimming removed 7 bases from V and 2 bases from J, with 24 bases in between. The CDR3 is 17 amino acids.

In its sample, this clonotype was seen a few times. This chain links TRBV3-1 with TRBJ1-6; the D is unclear. V was trimmed by 4 bases and J by 7 bases, leaving 11 bases between them. CDR3 length: 14 residues. Germline CDR1 and CDR2: LGHDT and YNNKEL (reference sequence). Here the CDR3 reads CASSPRGSNSPLHF. The CDR3 bases are TGTGCCAGCAGCCCAAGAGGCTCCAATTCACCCCTCCACTTT. Variable domain in full (rest from reference TRBV3-1 and TRBJ1-6): DTAVSQTPKYLVTQMGNDKSIKCEQNLGHDTMYWYKQDSKKFLKIMFSYNNKELIINETVPNRFSPKSPDKAHLNLHINSLELGDSAVYFCASSPRGSNSPLHFGNGTRLTVT.

This clonotype was detected many times. The chain couples TRBV6-5 to TRBJ2-5; a weak D match, TRBD1 (6 bases). Germline V gene sequence: CDR1 MNHEY, CDR2 SVGAGI. V was trimmed by 7 bases and J by 2 bases, leaving 14 bases between them. The CDR3 consists of 14 residues. The CDR3 DNA follows: TGTGCCAGCACCAGGGGTTTGGGGCAAGAGACCCAGTACTTC. Encoded protein: CASTRGLGQETQYF.

As for this clonotype: A much larger clone sits a single nucleotide away, making a read error possible. The V gene is TRBV7-2, the J gene TRBJ2-5; D is possibly TRBD2 (5 bases). The DNA end favors TRBJ2-7, so the J call may be wrong. Germline V gene data show CDR1 as SGHTA and CDR2 as FQGNSA. This CDR3 is built from 14 residues. The CDR3 spells CATKEVVHRYEQYF. Here the CDR3 DNA reads TGTGCCACAAAGGAGGTTGTGCATAGGTACGAGCAGTACTTC.

In regard to this clonotype: A clone one base away is much larger, so this may be a read error. This sequence joins TRBV7-3 and TRBJ2-5; D call uncertain. V was trimmed by 5 bases and J by 11 bases, leaving 18 bases between them. The length of the CDR3 is 13 residues. CDR1 is SGHTA, CDR2 FQGTGA, per germline. CDR3 in amino acids: CASSLPANNEQYF. The CDR3 DNA reads as TGTGCCAGCAGCCTCCCCGCGAACAATGAGCAGTACTTC.

This CDR3 is CASSQGLALGIQYF. The DNA for the CDR3 is TGTGCCAGCAGCCAGGGACTAGCTCTCGGCATTCAGTACTTC. The chain combines TRBV4-2 with TRBJ2-4, with TRBD2 matching over 9 bases. The V gene's germline CDR1 is LGHNA and CDR2 YNFKEQ. Trimming cost V 3 bases and J 9 bases; bases outside gene matches: 6. The CDR3 extends over 14 amino acids.

The rearrangement uses TRBV7-9 and TRBJ2-2, with TRBD2 identical over 10 bases. V shed 4 bases and J 2 bases; nucleotides not matched to a gene: 7. The CDR3 extends over 17 amino acids. CDR1 is SEHNR and CDR2 is FQNEAQ in the germline V gene (reference sequence). Here the CDR3 reads CASSSLAGALNTGELFF. The CDR3 DNA sequence: TGTGCCAGCAGCTCTCTAGCGGGGGCCCTCAACACCGGGGAGCTGTTTTTT.

The J gene is TRBJ2-7, the V gene TRBV2, with D tentatively TRBD2 (5 bases). Germline V CDR1 and CDR2: SNHLY, FYNNEI. Trimming took 3 bases from V and 0 from J, leaving 12 bases between them. CDR3 length: 15 amino acids. The CDR3 loop is CASSDEGAASYEQYF. The DNA of the CDR3 is TGTGCCAGCAGTGATGAGGGTGCGGCCTCCTACGAGCAGTACTTC.

The CDR3 bases are TGTGCCAGCAGCCAAGGGACATTTCGAAACACCATATATTTT. It encodes CASSQGTFRNTIYF. The rearrangement links TRBV28 to TRBJ1-3; a possible D gene is TRBD1 (6 bases). The CDR3 spans 14 residues. V was cut by 6 bases and J by 5 bases, with 14 bases left in between. The germline V gene encodes CDR1 MDHEN and CDR2 SYDVKM.

This clonotype has at least ten counts. A single base separates this from a much larger clone, so it may be a read error. The chain has TRBV29-1 and TRBJ1-2; 7 bases fit TRBD1. The germline CDR1 and CDR2 sequences are SQVTM and ANQGSEA. This CDR3 spans 12 amino acids. Trimming cost V 3 bases and J 5 bases; bases outside gene matches: 3. DNA for the CDR3: TGCAGCGTTGACAGGGGGTGGTATGGCTACACCTTC. Translation: CSVDRGWYGYTF. The full variable domain, with the rest looked up from reference TRBV29-1 and TRBJ1-2, is SAVISQKPSRDICQRGTSLTIQCQVDSQVTMMFWYRQQPGQSLTLIATANQGSEATYESGFVIDKFPISRPNLTFSTLTVSNMSPEDSSIYLCSVDRGWYGYTFGSGTRLTVV.

The table lists this clonotype with many counts. This rearrangement joins TRBV7-8 to TRBJ1-6; D perhaps matches TRBD1 (6 bases). Germline-derived CDR1 and CDR2 are SGHVS and FQNEAQ. This CDR3 comprises 14 residues. V was clipped by 9 bases and J by 7 bases, with 16 bases between them. The CDR3 nucleotides read TGTGCCAGTAGGATAGACAGGACAAATTCACCCCTCCACTTT. Protein: CASRIDRTNSPLHF. The full variable domain, rest sourced from reference TRBV7-8 and TRBJ1-6, is GAGVSQSPRYKVAKRGQDVALRCDPISGHVSLFWYQQALGQGPEFLTYFQNEAQLDKSGLPSDRFFAERPEGSVSTLKIQRTQQEDSAVYLCASRIDRTNSPLHFGNGTRLTVT.

This clonotype was counted at least ten times. The gene calls are TRBV5-1 and TRBJ2-5; 7 bases align to TRBD1. CDR3 length: 16 residues. CDR1 and CDR2 from the germline V gene are SGHRS and YFSETQ. V lost 1 base, J lost 1 base, and 7 bases stayed unmatched. The CDR3 loop is CASSLSTGHTQETQYF. The CDR3 coding sequence is TGCGCCAGCAGCTTGTCGACAGGGCACACCCAAGAGACCCAGTACTTC.

This clonotype was seen a few times. The chain couples TRBV6-1 to TRBJ1-4; TRBD1 matches 8 bases. The CDR3 is made up of 16 amino acids. The V gene's germline CDR1 is MNHNS and CDR2 SASEGT. Trimming cost V 6 bases and J 8 bases; bases outside gene matches: 14. The CDR3 loop is CASRPGQASQTEKLFF. In DNA, the CDR3 is TGTGCCAGCAGGCCGGGACAGGCATCTCAAACGGAAAAACTGTTTTTT.